This T cell receptor beta chain was recovered during a study of T cell changes during pregnancy in multiple sclerosis. Assay used: immunoSEQ multiplex PCR; TCRdb lists only in-frame clones, some missing. This sample carries over 80,000 clones, about 93% of them seen once, and the ten largest clones take 1.1% to 1.5%. Trimming pared 6 bases from V and 3 bases from J, leaving 9 bases between. In germline, CDR1 is MDHEN, CDR2 SYDVKM. The CDR3 spans 12 residues. This chain uses TRBV28 with TRBJ2-7, with unresolved D. The sequence was obtained from a female donor in good health, enrolled as a control in a pregnancy study. Sample: peripheral blood, taken in the third trimester of pregnancy. The CDR3 nucleotides read TGTGCCAGCAGCCAGGATGTCTACGAGCAGTACTTC. Translation gives CASSQDVYEQYF.